The T cell receptor beta chain under discussion was sequenced for a study of technical replicates of blood from a few donors. TCRdb's copy holds only in-frame clones and misses some; the assay was immunoSEQ multiplex PCR. The top ten hold approximately 0.2% of the sample, which has about 84,000 clones, about 97% seen once. Germline lookup yields CDR1 MNHEY and CDR2 SMNVEV (reference sequence). The CDR3 extends over 15 amino acids. Trimming shortened V by 5 bases and J by 7 bases, and 20 bases separated the two germline ends. The V gene is TRBV27, the J gene TRBJ1-1; possible D gene TRBD1, 6 bases. The clonotype was recovered from a human donor in good health. Sequencing was performed on T cells isolated from PBMCs. The CDR3 loop is CASSSNRVGRNEAFF. CDR3 DNA: TGTGCCAGCAGTAGCAACAGGGTCGGGCGGAATGAAGCTTTCTTT.